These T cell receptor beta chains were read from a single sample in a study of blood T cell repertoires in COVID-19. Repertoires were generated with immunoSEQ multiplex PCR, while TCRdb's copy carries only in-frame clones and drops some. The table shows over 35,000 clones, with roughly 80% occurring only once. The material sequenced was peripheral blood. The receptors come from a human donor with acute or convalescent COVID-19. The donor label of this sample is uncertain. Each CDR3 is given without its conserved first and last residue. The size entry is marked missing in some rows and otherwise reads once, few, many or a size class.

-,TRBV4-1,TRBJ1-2,ASSQIPLQVTYGYT
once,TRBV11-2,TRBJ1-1,ASSAGQFAEAF
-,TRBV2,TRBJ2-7,ASSGGGLAGGAYEQY
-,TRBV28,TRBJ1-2,ASSGGSFDYGYT
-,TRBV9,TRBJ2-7,ASSVGQGEEYEQY
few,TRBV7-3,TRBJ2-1,ASSRGTSGVNEQF
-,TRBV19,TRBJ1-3,ASRFGAGGVNTIY
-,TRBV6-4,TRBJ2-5,ASSPLAGGPQETQY
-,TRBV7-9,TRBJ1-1,ASSLLEFNTEAF
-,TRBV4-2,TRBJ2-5,ASSPLTSGKETQY
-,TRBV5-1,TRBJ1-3,ASSLIAGGNTIY
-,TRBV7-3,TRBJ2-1,ASSLIGQTNNEQF
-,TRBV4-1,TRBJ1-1,ASSQEGPPAGGGGRAF